This note documents a single TCR beta chain sequence. The treatment is: oral pan-JAK inhibitor, 5-10 mg twice daily. The data belong to a study of CD8+ T cells in alopecia areata. It was cDNA, reverse transcribed from extracted RNA, that served as the sequencing template. Repertoires were generated with immunoSEQ multiplex PCR, while TCRdb's copy carries only in-frame clones and drops some. The sample has 90,000 to 120,000 clones, around 83% seen once; the top ten hold over 20%. The V end was cut by 5 bases, the J end by 1 base, with 8 bases between. The CDR3 is 13 residues long. CDR1 is MNHNY and CDR2 is SVGAGI in the germline V gene (reference sequence).

The clonotype comes from a human donor with alopecia areata. The chain carries TRBV6-6 and TRBJ1-1, with no clear D. This sample comprised CD8+ T cells sorted from blood, obtained at week 24, from a patient treated with tofacitinib. DNA of the CDR3: TGTGCCAGCAGTGCTGGGGAGAACACTGAAGCTTTCTTT. Protein product: CASSAGENTEAFF.